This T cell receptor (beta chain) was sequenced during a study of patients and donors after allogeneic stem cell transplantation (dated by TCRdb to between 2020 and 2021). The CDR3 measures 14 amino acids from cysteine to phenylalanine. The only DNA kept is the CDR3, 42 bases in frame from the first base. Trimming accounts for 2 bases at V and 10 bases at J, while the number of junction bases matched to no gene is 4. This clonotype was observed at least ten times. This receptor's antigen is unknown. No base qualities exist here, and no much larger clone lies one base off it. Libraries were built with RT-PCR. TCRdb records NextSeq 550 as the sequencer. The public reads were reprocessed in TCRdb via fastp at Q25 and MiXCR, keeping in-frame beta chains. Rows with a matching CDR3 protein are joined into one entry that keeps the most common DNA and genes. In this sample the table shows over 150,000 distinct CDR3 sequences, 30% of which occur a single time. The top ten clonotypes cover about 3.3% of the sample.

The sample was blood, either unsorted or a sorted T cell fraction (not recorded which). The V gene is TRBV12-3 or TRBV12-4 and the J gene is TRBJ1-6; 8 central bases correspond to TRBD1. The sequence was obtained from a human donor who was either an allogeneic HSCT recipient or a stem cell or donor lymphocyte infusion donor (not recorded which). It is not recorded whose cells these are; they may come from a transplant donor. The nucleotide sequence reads TGTGCCAGCAGTTTACAGGGGGCAAGGTCACCCCTCCACTTT. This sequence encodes CASSLQGARSPLHF.